The sequence of this TCR beta chain was determined in a study of CD8 T cells in ankylosing spondylitis. Broader study findings: A number of the motif variants had already been described in reactive arthritis synovial fluid and blood. What seemed typical of ankylosing spondylitis blood was a TCR beta motif built from eight highly homologous variants.

Each CDR3 protein is one row after TCRdb ran MiXCR on the 5' RACE reads. The sample holds some 700,000 distinct CDR3 sequences, under 20% seen once. This CDR3 comprises 16 residues. V lost 7 bases and J lost 2; bases outside the gene matches: 11. In this sample, this clonotype turned up many times. Its matching antigen is unknown. The chain couples TRBV12-3 or TRBV12-4 to TRBJ2-5; TRBD1 matches 9 bases. The receptor was isolated from a male donor with ankylosing spondylitis. What was sequenced was blood, either unsorted or a sorted T cell fraction (not recorded which). The CDR3 nucleotides read TGTGCCAGCACCACACAGGGGGCAACAAATCAAGAGACCCAGTACTTC. It yields the protein CASTTQGATNQETQYF.